Included here is one T cell receptor beta chain sequence, with context. Its antigen is undetermined. CDR3 size: 15 residues. CDR1 and CDR2 from the germline V gene are LNHDA and SQIVND (reference sequence). There was relapse after autologous stem cell transplantation in every patient, and there was variation in brentuximab vedotin exposure. With magnetic negative selection, CD4+ T cells were purified from PBMCs that had been thawed. This entry comes from a study of PD-1 blockade in classical Hodgkin lymphoma. Assay used: immunoSEQ multiplex PCR; TCRdb lists only in-frame clones, some missing. The sample has about 13,000 clones; 85% to 90% are singletons. Whole-study findings and limits: By cycle point C4D1, TCR diversity had risen significantly in CD4+ cells (but not CD8+ cells).

The receptor's source is a human donor with classical Hodgkin lymphoma. This specimen consisted of CD4+ T cells from blood, obtained at baseline. This chain connects TRBV19 to TRBJ2-5; the D is unclear. TRBJ2-7 matches the DNA end more closely, so the J call is doubtful. CDR3 sequence: CASSIGVGPSYEQYF. CDR3 nucleotides: TGTGCCAGTAGTATAGGGGTAGGGCCATCCTACGAGCAGTACTTC.